This is a list of T cell receptor beta chains from one sample in a study of T cell repertoires in cytomegalovirus infection. Antigens for these TCRs are unknown. TCRdb processed the reads anew with MiXCR; each CDR3 protein has one entry. This sample yields 100,000 to 120,000 distinct CDR3 sequences, of which around 31% are seen a single time; around 41% belongs to the top ten. Sequenced here: CD8+ T cells from cultured PBMCs, sampled from culture after CMV antigen stimulation. These receptors were taken from a human donor in good health (CMV status not recorded). Some clones in this sample may be carry-over from other donors' samples. Both conserved end residues are part of each CDR3. Each record gives: J gene, clone size, D gene, V gene, CDR3 DNA, CDR3 protein. A D gene is named only where the DNA matches it firmly. The size field is filled for only some rows; it gives once, few, many or a size class.

J: TRBJ1-1
size: few
D: TRBD1
V: TRBV7-6
DNA: TGTGCCAGCAGCTACCAGACAGGGGACACTGAAGCTTTCTTT
CDR3: CASSYQTGDTEAFF

J: TRBJ1-5
size: many
D: .
V: TRBV7-2
DNA: TGTGCCAGCAGCATGGGGACGAGCAATCAGCCCCAGCATTTT
CDR3: CASSMGTSNQPQHF

J: TRBJ2-5
size: .
D: .
V: TRBV5-1
DNA: TGCGCCAGCAGCGAATGGCCGGGGGCTGGGGAGACCCAGTACTTC
CDR3: CASSEWPGAGETQYF

J: TRBJ2-3
size: .
D: TRBD2
V: TRBV23-1
DNA: TGCGCCAGCAGTCAATCCGGCTACGAGGGGACTAGCGGGCCAGATACGCAGTATTTT
CDR3: CASSQSGYEGTSGPDTQYF

J: TRBJ1-6
size: .
D: TRBD1
V: TRBV7-9
DNA: TGTGCCAGCAGCTTAGCGCTCGGGTCAGGGGGCGACTATAATTCACCCCTCCACTTT
CDR3: CASSLALGSGGDYNSPLHF

J: TRBJ2-2
size: many
D: .
V: TRBV24-1
DNA: TGTGCCACCAGTGTCCCGTACACCGGGGAGCTGTTTTTT
CDR3: CATSVPYTGELFF

J: TRBJ2-1
size: once
D: .
V: TRBV29-1
DNA: TGCAGCGCGAAGGGTAGCTCCTACAATGAGCAGTTCTTC
CDR3: CSAKGSSYNEQFF

J: TRBJ2-3
size: .
D: .
V: TRBV20-1
DNA: TGCAGTGCTGAGCCGGACAGAATAAGCACAGATACGCAGTATTTT
CDR3: CSAEPDRISTDTQYF

J: TRBJ1-4
size: few
D: TRBD1
V: TRBV7-9
DNA: TGTGCCAGCAGCGATACTAAGACAGGGGACGACTCCACTAATGAAAAACTGTTTTTT
CDR3: CASSDTKTGDDSTNEKLFF

J: TRBJ2-1
size: .
D: .
V: TRBV6-6
DNA: TGTGCCAGCTTCCCCCCAGGCAGGGGAATCACCTACAATGAGCAGTTCTTC
CDR3: CASFPPGRGITYNEQFF

J: TRBJ2-1
size: .
D: .
V: TRBV6-4
DNA: TGTGCCAGCAGTGACTCGACCAGGGGAGACTACAATGAGCAGTTCTTC
CDR3: CASSDSTRGDYNEQFF

J: TRBJ2-7
size: .
D: TRBD2
V: TRBV7-9
DNA: TGTGCCAGCAGCGGAGGCTTTTGGAGCGGGGGAAAAGGGCAGTACTTC
CDR3: CASSGGFWSGGKGQYF

J: TRBJ2-1
size: .
D: TRBD1
V: TRBV4-1
DNA: TGCGCCAGCAGCCAAGATCCAGGACAGGGGGCGAATGAGCAGTTCTTC
CDR3: CASSQDPGQGANEQFF

J: TRBJ1-4
size: many
D: TRBD1
V: TRBV25-1
DNA: TGTGCCAGCACTCCGGGACAGCTAGAGAATGAAAAACTGTTTTTT
CDR3: CASTPGQLENEKLFF

J: TRBJ2-3
size: few
D: .
V: TRBV7-6
DNA: TGTGCCAGCAGCGAGACAGGGTCTCTAGCGGGAGATACGCAGTATTTT
CDR3: CASSETGSLAGDTQYF

J: TRBJ2-3
size: few
D: .
V: TRBV12-3/TRBV12-4
DNA: TGTGCCAGCAGTTTACTGGCGACCACAGATACGCAGTATTTT
CDR3: CASSLLATTDTQYF

J: TRBJ2-2
size: .
D: .
V: TRBV5-4
DNA: TGTGCCAGCAGCGTGACAGGTGTTAACACCGGGGAGCTGTTTTTT
CDR3: CASSVTGVNTGELFF

J: TRBJ1-3
size: .
D: .
V: TRBV7-4
DNA: TGTGCCAGCAGCTCGGCCATCTCTGGAAACACCATATATTTT
CDR3: CASSSAISGNTIYF

J: TRBJ1-1
size: .
D: TRBD1
V: TRBV19
DNA: TGTGCCAGTAGTATGGGGCAGGGGGCCACTGAAGCTTTCTTT
CDR3: CASSMGQGATEAFF

J: TRBJ1-6
size: .
D: .
V: TRBV11-2
DNA: TGTGCCAGCAGCTCTAATTCACCCCTCCACTTT
CDR3: CASSSNSPLHF

J: TRBJ1-4
size: .
D: .
V: TRBV27
DNA: TGTGCCAGCAGGGGAGCAACTACAACTAATGAAAAACTGTTTTTT
CDR3: CASRGATTTNEKLFF

J: TRBJ2-1
size: .
D: .
V: TRBV7-4
DNA: TGTGCCAGCAGCTTTTTTCCGCAAAAGGACATTCACAATGAGCAGTTCTTC
CDR3: CASSFFPQKDIHNEQFF

J: TRBJ2-6
size: .
D: .
V: TRBV4-1
DNA: TGCGCCAGCAGCCTAATAACAATTCAGCTCGGATTCTCTGGGGCCAACGTCCTGACTTTC
CDR3: CASSLITIQLGFSGANVLTF

J: TRBJ2-7
size: few
D: TRBD1
V: TRBV12-3/TRBV12-4
DNA: TGTGCCAGCAGTCCCGGGACAGCGAGCTCCTACGAGCAGTACTTC
CDR3: CASSPGTASSYEQYF

J: TRBJ1-4
size: .
D: .
V: TRBV4-2
DNA: TGTGCCAGCAGCCAAGATGGGGCAGGATATGAAAAACTGTTTTTT
CDR3: CASSQDGAGYEKLFF

J: TRBJ2-1
size: many
D: TRBD2
V: TRBV11-2
DNA: TGTGCCAGCAGCTTAACTAGCGGGGGGGCCTACAATGAGCAGTTCTTC
CDR3: CASSLTSGGAYNEQFF

J: TRBJ2-5
size: few
D: .
V: TRBV29-1
DNA: TGCAGCGTTGTGGGGGCTTGGACAGCCTTATACCAAGAGACCCAGTACTTC
CDR3: CSVVGAWTALYQETQYF

J: TRBJ2-7
size: .
D: .
V: TRBV6-6
DNA: TGTGCCAGCAGTTTTACAGGATTGGACGAGCAGTACTTC
CDR3: CASSFTGLDEQYF

J: TRBJ2-5
size: many
D: .
V: TRBV4-1
DNA: TGCGCCAGCAGCCATGATACTGGGGGGGGCGAGACCCAGTACTTC
CDR3: CASSHDTGGGETQYF

J: TRBJ2-1
size: many
D: TRBD1
V: TRBV4-1
DNA: TGCGCCAGCAGCTTAAGGGGACAGAATGAGCAGTTCTTC
CDR3: CASSLRGQNEQFF

J: TRBJ1-1
size: .
D: .
V: TRBV27
DNA: TGTGCCAGCAGTTTTAGCTCAGGGAAGGAGGCTTTCTTT
CDR3: CASSFSSGKEAFF

J: TRBJ2-1
size: few
D: TRBD1
V: TRBV4-1
DNA: TGCGCCAGTAGCCAGGTGACAGGGCATGAGCAGTTCTTC
CDR3: CASSQVTGHEQFF

J: TRBJ1-1
size: many
D: .
V: TRBV5-6
DNA: TGTGCCAGCAGCCTCGGGACGGTAGCTTTCTTT
CDR3: CASSLGTVAFF